These 9 T cell receptor beta chains were all obtained from the same sample, sequenced in a study of vaccination and CD4 T cells after COVID-19. Cultured CD4+ T-cell DNA underwent Oncomine TCR Beta short-read sequencing. MiXCR, run by TCRdb on the PCR reads, gives a single entry per CDR3 protein. The table lists 7,500 to 8,500 distinct CDR3 sequences, around 66% of them singletons. These receptors lack a known antigen. Treatment defined: roughly 10-day PBMC culture with coronavirus spike peptide pools or control peptides (ViraFEST assay). Sequenced here: cultured CD4+ T cells from blood, sampled after SARS-CoV-2 vaccination. The receptors were gathered from a human donor with COVID-19.

This clonotype was recorded only once. V is TRBV10-1 and J is TRBJ2-5, with 15 bases fitting TRBD2. Germline trimming cut 10 bases from V and 0 bases from J; bases unmatched to any gene: 12. The CDR3 length is 18 residues. The germline CDR1 and CDR2 sequences are WNHNN and SYGVQD (reference sequence). Here the CDR3 DNA reads TGCGCCAAGGGACTAGCGGGGGGCCATCGGGCGTACCAAGAGACCCAGTACTTC. Amino acid sequence: CAKGLAGGHRAYQETQYF.

This clonotype was detected once. V and J are TRBV28 and TRBJ1-1; D is unresolved. CDR1 and CDR2 from the germline V gene are MDHEN and SYDVKM. The CDR3 spans 14 residues. V was clipped by 7 bases and J by 1 base, with 13 bases between them. CDR3 bases: TGTGCCAGCAATCCACAAGCCGAGAACACTGAAGCTTTCTTT. This sequence encodes CASNPQAENTEAFF.

The chain employs TRBV7-2 and TRBJ1-6; D uncertain. The CDR3 totals 20 residues. Trimming stripped 4 bases from V and 1 base from J, with 23 bases between. Germline V gene sequence: CDR1 SGHTA, CDR2 FQGNSA. The CDR3 region is CASSSVSRFYGGSYNSPLHF. In DNA form, the CDR3 reads TGTGCCAGCAGCTCGGTAAGTAGGTTTTATGGTGGGTCCTATAATTCACCCCTCCACTTT.

The chain links TRBV5-1 to TRBJ2-5; D gene unclear. From germline, CDR1 is SGHRS and CDR2 YFSETQ. With 4 bases removed from V and 5 bases from J, the gap between germline ends came to 12 bases. The CDR3 has 13 amino acids. CDR3 region: CASSPRIRETQYF. The CDR3 nucleotides read TGCGCCAGCAGCCCCAGGATCCGGGAGACCCAGTACTTC.

The chain couples TRBV2 to TRBJ1-2, with D possibly matching TRBD1 (5 bases). The CDR3 is 13 residues long. With 6 bases removed from V and 5 bases from J, the gap between germline ends came to 13 bases. Germline loops: CDR1 SNHLY, CDR2 FYNNEI. The CDR3 DNA reads TGTGCCAGCAGAGTCTGGGGGGGGTATGGCTACACCTTC. It codes for CASRVWGGYGYTF.

With regard to this clonotype: An end of the junction differs from the germline gene, which may be a read error. The rearrangement uses TRBV7-7 and TRBJ2-1; 15 bases fit TRBD2. CDR1 is SSHAT and CDR2 is FNYEAQ in the germline V gene (reference sequence). This CDR3 is built from 17 residues. CDR3 amino acids: CASSLGTSGGTYNEQFF. DNA of the CDR3: TGTGCTAGCAGCCTCGGGACTAGCGGGGGGACTTACAATGAGCAGTTCTTC. Full variable domain (outside the CDR3, taken from reference TRBV7-7 and TRBJ2-1): GAGVSQSPRYKVTKRGQDVTLRCDPISSHATLYWYQQALGQGPEFLTYFNYEAQPDKSGLPSDRFSAERPEGSISTLTIQRTEQRDSAMYRCASSLGTSGGTYNEQFFGPGTRLTVL.

V and J are TRBV24-1 and TRBJ2-5; 7 positions agree with TRBD1. From germline, CDR1 is KGHDR and CDR2 SFDVKD. The CDR3 runs 19 residues. Unmatched junction bases numbered 21, after V lost 5 bases and J lost 4 bases. This chain's CDR3 is CATSAEGGTPGQRRETQYF. The CDR3 coding sequence is TGTGCCACCAGTGCCGAAGGTGGTACGCCGGGACAGCGAAGAGAGACCCAGTACTTC.

J is TRBJ2-3 and V is TRBV20-1; TRBD2 agrees at 11 bases. Germline trimming cut 6 bases from V and 2 bases from J; bases unmatched to any gene: 4. Germline V CDR1 and CDR2: DFQATT, SNEGSKA (reference sequence). CDR3 length: 14 residues. CDR3: CSALAGGFTDTQYF. CDR3 DNA: TGCAGTGCGCTAGCGGGGGGTTTCACAGATACGCAGTATTTT.

This clonotype counts as medium-sized. The CDR3 is CASSFTGRLQETQYF. CDR3 in DNA: TGTGCCAGCAGTTTCACAGGACGGCTACAAGAGACCCAGTACTTC. The V gene is TRBV7-3, the J gene TRBJ2-5; the D gene is possibly TRBD1 (5 bases). The V end lost 6 bases, the J end lost 2 bases, and 16 bases lay between the germline ends. CDR1 and CDR2 from the germline V gene are SGHTA and FQGTGA. CDR3 length equals 15 residues.